This T cell receptor (beta chain) was recorded in a study of identical twins. Study outcomes and limitations: In cord blood, abundant beta clonotypes had fewer insertions; memory showed no trend. Partial confounding of zero-insertion analyses by invariant MAIT and iNKT cells was possible.

V lost 5 bases to trimming and J lost 1 base, with 12 bases between them. The germline gives CDR1 MNHEY, CDR2 SVGEGT. This CDR3 has 15 residues. cDNA molecules carried unique molecular identifiers, and template switching added a universal primer site. Via MiXCR, TCRdb re-called the 5' RACE reads, giving one row per CDR3 protein. Among 450,000 or so distinct CDR3 sequences listed, about a fifth were seen once. Details on this clonotype: Antigen unknown.

The gene calls are TRBV6-2 or TRBV6-3 and TRBJ2-1; possibly TRBD1 for D (6 bases). The sequence was obtained from a man between 45 and 60 years old in good health. Sequencing was performed on naive T cells sorted from blood. The CDR3 loop reads CASSTRTESYNEQFF. The CDR3 DNA is TGTGCCAGCAGTACCCGGACAGAATCCTACAATGAGCAGTTCTTC.